This T cell receptor (beta chain) was sequenced in a study of blood T cell repertoires in COVID-19. Study background: From T cells, B-cell-depleted T cells, or PBMCs came the material, which was cDNA or gDNA.

Sequencing was performed with immunoSEQ multiplex PCR; in TCRdb, only in-frame clones are kept and a portion is missing. This table has approximately 220,000 clones, 83% appearing once. Input material: PBMCs or T cells enriched from blood (not recorded which). The sequence derives from a woman in her 50s who had been exposed to COVID-19.

CDR3 region: CASSLNRGQQPQHF. In DNA form, the CDR3 reads TGTGCCAGCAGCTTAAACAGGGGGCAGCAGCCCCAGCATTTT. The V and J genes are TRBV7-3 and TRBJ1-5, with 9 bases aligning to TRBD1. Germline V gene lookup returns CDR1 SGHTA and CDR2 FQGTGA. V dropped 1 base and J dropped 7; count of bases not matched to a gene: 2. The CDR3 spans 14 residues.